This TCR beta chain stems from a study of cytomegalovirus exposure and HLA in healthy donors. Study-level results: Later findings reportedly placed an Asian-associated ancestry cluster below the roughly 690-donor mean for N-insertions. Specificity for CMV antigens was confirmed in vitro for a few of the CMV-associated chains.

Worth noting for this clone: The antigen remains undetermined.

V shed 6 bases and J shed 2 bases, with 7 bases lying between them. This CDR3 spans 12 amino acids. CDR1 is MRHNA, CDR2 SNTAGT, per germline. With 60 Vbeta and 13 Jbeta primers, the PCR was carried out. The data were produced by immunoSEQ multiplex PCR, yet TCRdb's version contains in-frame clones alone and is incomplete. Altogether 150,000 to 200,000 clones are present, 65% to 85% being singletons, with the ten largest covering about 6.3%. Healthy bone marrow donors made up the donor group. The rearrangement links TRBV6-4 to TRBJ1-1, with D unresolved. The receptor was derived from a male donor in good health and CMV-seropositive. Sequencing used PBMCs. This chain's CDR3 is CASSNSNTEAFF. CDR3 bases: TGTGCCAGCAGCAACAGCAACACTGAAGCTTTCTTT.